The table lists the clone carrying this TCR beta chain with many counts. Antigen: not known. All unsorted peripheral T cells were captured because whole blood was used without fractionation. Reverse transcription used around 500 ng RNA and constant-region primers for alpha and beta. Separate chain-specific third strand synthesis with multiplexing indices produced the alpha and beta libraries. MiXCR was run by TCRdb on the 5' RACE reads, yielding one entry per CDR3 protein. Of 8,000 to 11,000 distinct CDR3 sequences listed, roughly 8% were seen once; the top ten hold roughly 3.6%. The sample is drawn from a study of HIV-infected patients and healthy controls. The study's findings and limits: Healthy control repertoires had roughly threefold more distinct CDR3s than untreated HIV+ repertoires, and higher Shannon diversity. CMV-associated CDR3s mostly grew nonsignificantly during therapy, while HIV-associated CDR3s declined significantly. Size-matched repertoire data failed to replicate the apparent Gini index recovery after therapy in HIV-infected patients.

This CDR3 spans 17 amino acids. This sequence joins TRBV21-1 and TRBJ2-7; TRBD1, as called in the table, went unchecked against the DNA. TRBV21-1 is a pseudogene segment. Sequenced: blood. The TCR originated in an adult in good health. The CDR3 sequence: CASSPQCRDRGSDEQYF. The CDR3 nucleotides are TGTGCCAGCAGCCCACAATGCCGGGACAGGGGATCGGACGAGCAGTACTTC.